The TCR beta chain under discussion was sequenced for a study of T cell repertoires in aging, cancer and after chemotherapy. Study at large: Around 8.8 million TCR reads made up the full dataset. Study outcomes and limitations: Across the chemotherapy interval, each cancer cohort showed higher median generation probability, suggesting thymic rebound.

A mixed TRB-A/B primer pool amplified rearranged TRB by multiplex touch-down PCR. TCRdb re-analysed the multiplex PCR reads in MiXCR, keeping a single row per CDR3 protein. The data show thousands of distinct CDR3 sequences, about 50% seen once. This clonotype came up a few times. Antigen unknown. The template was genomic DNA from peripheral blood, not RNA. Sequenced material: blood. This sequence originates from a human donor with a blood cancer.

CDR3 loop: CASSPLYPSTDTQYF. The CDR3, as DNA: TGTGCCAGCAGTCCCCTCTACCCCAGCACAGATACGCAGTATTTT. This sequence joins TRBV12-3 or TRBV12-4 and TRBJ2-3, with unresolved D. V was clipped by 5 bases and J by 0 bases, with 12 bases between them. CDR3 length: 15 amino acids.